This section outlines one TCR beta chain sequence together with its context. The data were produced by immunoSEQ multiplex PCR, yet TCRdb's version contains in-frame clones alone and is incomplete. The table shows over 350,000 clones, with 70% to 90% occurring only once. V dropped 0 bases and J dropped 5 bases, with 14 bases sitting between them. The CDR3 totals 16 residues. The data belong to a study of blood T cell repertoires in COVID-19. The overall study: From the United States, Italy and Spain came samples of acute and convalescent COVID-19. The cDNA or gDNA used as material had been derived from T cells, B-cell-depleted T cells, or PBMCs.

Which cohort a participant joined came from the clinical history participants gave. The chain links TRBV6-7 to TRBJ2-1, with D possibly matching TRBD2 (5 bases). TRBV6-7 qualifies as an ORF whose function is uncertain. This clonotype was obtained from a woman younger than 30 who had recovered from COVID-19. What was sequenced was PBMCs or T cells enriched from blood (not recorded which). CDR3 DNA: TGTGCCAGCAGTTACTCGGGCTCGAGGGTCCACAATGAGCAGTTCTTC. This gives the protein CASSYSGSRVHNEQFF.